Given below is one TCR beta chain in context. This sample was taken from a study of CD8 T cells in Susac syndrome. Sequencing of TCR beta was performed on blood CD8+ and CD4+ T cells. Healthy donors formed controls matched for age and sex. Negative isolation yielded the CD8+ and CD4+ T cells, while FACS enriched the TEMRA cells. Random-hexamer reverse transcription was applied to about 0.5 to 1 ug RNA. Amplification of TCR beta CDR3 used immunoSEQ multiplex PCR across 54 Vbeta and 13 Jbeta. TCRdb redid the calling of the immunoSEQ multiplex PCR reads with MiXCR, one entry per CDR3 protein. The sample includes around 150,000 distinct CDR3 sequences, 85% to 95% of them seen just once. The CDR3 loop spans 13 amino acids. Germline CDR1 reads LGHDT; CDR2 reads YNNKEL (reference sequence). Trimming cost V 2 bases and J 3 bases, with 6 bases left between them.

The TCR originated in a human donor in good health. V usage is TRBV3-1 and J usage is TRBJ2-3, with a possible D match to TRBD2 (6 bases). The sequencing input was CD4+ T cells from PBMCs. CDR3 in DNA: TGTGCCAGCAGCCAACGGGGGACAGATACGCAGTATTTT. This translates into CASSQRGTDTQYF.